Below, 19 T cell receptor beta chains from the same sample are listed, as sequenced in a study of blood T cell repertoires in COVID-19. The assay was immunoSEQ multiplex PCR, and TCRdb's table has in-frame clones only and misses some. The data contain about 220,000 clones, around 83% of them singletons. Sequenced: peripheral blood. Source of these receptors: a woman between 50 and 59 years old with acute or convalescent COVID-19.

The chain uses TRBV20-1 and TRBJ1-1, with D unresolved. With 5 bases removed from V and 5 bases from J, the gap between germline ends came to 9 bases. Germline assignment: CDR1 DFQATT and CDR2 SNEGSKA (reference sequence). The CDR3 is made up of 11 amino acids. As DNA, the CDR3 is TGCAGTGCTGGGAGTCGGACTGAAGCTTTCTTT. As protein: CSAGSRTEAFF.

V gene TRBV2 combines with J gene TRBJ2-1; 10 bases line up with TRBD2. CDR1 SNHLY and CDR2 FYNNEI come from the germline V gene. The CDR3 extends over 13 amino acids. The trim removed 10 bases at V and 5 bases at J, leaving 5 bases unmatched. For the CDR3, the DNA is TGTGCCACCGAACTAGCGGGAAACAATGAGCAGTTCTTC. Translating it yields CATELAGNNEQFF.

J is TRBJ1-2 and V is TRBV19; TRBD1 matches at 11 bases. Unmatched junction bases numbered 10, after V lost 10 bases and J lost 6 bases. CDR1 and CDR2 from the germline V gene are LNHDA and SQIVND (reference sequence). This CDR3 region has 14 residues. CDR3 amino acids: CATTGQGALNGYTF. CDR3 nucleotide sequence: TGTGCCACGACTGGACAGGGGGCTTTGAATGGCTACACCTTC.

This chain uses TRBV11-2 with TRBJ2-7, with 12 bases aligning to TRBD1. The CDR3 is 17 residues long. With 2 bases clipped from V and 6 bases from J, the junction kept 11 bases outside the gene matches. The germline CDR1 and CDR2 sequences are SGHAT and FQNNGV. CDR3 DNA: TGTGCCAGCAGCTTATCCGGGACAGGGGGCCTAGTGGGCGAGCAGTACTTC. It yields the protein CASSLSGTGGLVGEQYF.

The chain employs TRBV28 and TRBJ1-1; 9 bases agree with TRBD1. V was clipped by 5 bases and J by 1 base; unmatched bases: 11. This CDR3 contains 17 residues. Germline CDR1 and CDR2: MDHEN and SYDVKM. In DNA form, the CDR3 reads TGTGCCAGCAGTCTTCCGGGGACAGGGAGCAAGAACACTGAAGCTTTCTTT. This sequence encodes CASSLPGTGSKNTEAFF.

The rearrangement joins TRBV9 to TRBJ1-1, with 7 positions matching TRBD1. CDR3 length: 14 residues. Per germline, CDR1 SGDLS and CDR2 YYNGEE. After removal of 0 bases from V and 4 bases from J, the junction contained 3 bases not matched to a gene. CDR3 coding DNA: TGTGCCAGCAGCGTAGAGGGGGCGAGCACTGAAGCTTTCTTT. It translates to CASSVEGASTEAFF.

This chain joins TRBV11-2 and TRBJ2-7; D perhaps matches TRBD2 (6 bases). Trimming cost V 5 bases and J 0 bases, with 8 bases left between them. The CDR3 contains 13 residues. Germline V gives CDR1 SGHAT, CDR2 FQNNGV. The CDR3 DNA is TGTGCCAGCAGCCCTAGCGTCTCCTACGAGCAGTACTTC. It specifies CASSPSVSYEQYF.

The rearrangement links TRBV2 to TRBJ2-7; 7 positions agree with TRBD2. The CDR3 is 13 residues long. The J segment lost 5 bases and the V segment lost 7 bases, leaving 8 bases of the junction unmatched. Looked up from germline, CDR1 is SNHLY and CDR2 is FYNNEI. CDR3 nucleotides: TGTGCCAGCACCCCAGCGGGAATGGACGAGCAGTACTTC. Its protein is CASTPAGMDEQYF. The whole variable domain, remainder taken from reference TRBV2 and TRBJ2-7, is EPEVTQTPSHQVTQMGQEVILRCVPISNHLYFYWYRQILGQKVEFLVSFYNNEISEKSEIFDDQFSVERPDGSNFTLKIRSTKLEDSAMYFCASTPAGMDEQYFGPGTRLTVT.

The chain carries TRBV19 and TRBJ2-1; 7 nucleotides line up with TRBD1. Germline CDR1 is LNHDA and CDR2 is SQIVND (reference sequence). With V trimmed by 7 bases and J by 6 bases, 9 bases remained unmatched. The CDR3 covers 14 residues. This CDR3 is CASTVATGVNEQFF. The CDR3 DNA follows: TGTGCCAGTACGGTCGCAACAGGGGTCAATGAGCAGTTCTTC.

This rearrangement joins TRBV2 to TRBJ1-5; no clear D gene. From germline, CDR1 is SNHLY and CDR2 FYNNEI. The V end lost 1 base, the J end lost 0 bases, and 7 bases lay between the germline ends. The length of the CDR3 is 15 residues. This chain's CDR3 is CASSEDSFSNQPQHF. The CDR3 DNA follows: TGTGCCAGCAGTGAAGACAGTTTTAGCAATCAGCCCCAGCATTTT.

This CDR3 is CASSLVRDYYEQYF. CDR3 sequence (DNA): TGCGCCAGCAGCTTGGTTCGCGACTATTACGAGCAGTACTTC. The chain uses TRBV5-1 and TRBJ2-7; perhaps TRBD2 as D (5 bases). V was cut by 0 bases and J by 4 bases, with 11 bases left in between. CDR1 is SGHRS, CDR2 YFSETQ, per germline. CDR3 length: 14 amino acids.

In DNA, the CDR3 is TGTGCCAGCAGCCATCTCGGGACAGGGATGACTCTGGGTGGCTACACCTTC. Translation: CASSHLGTGMTLGGYTF. The chain employs TRBV14 and TRBJ1-2; 9 nucleotides match TRBD1. Germline V lookup: CDR1 SGHDN, CDR2 FVKESK. V trimming: 3 bases; J trimming: 7 bases; junction bases outside the gene matches: 15. CDR3 size: 17 residues.

This clone appeared a few times. This same CDR3 is encoded by further DNA sequences in the sample. The chain joins TRBV27 to TRBJ2-1; possible D gene TRBD2, 6 bases. V was shortened by 6 bases and J by 4 bases, with 13 bases between the two germline ends. Germline assignment: CDR1 MNHEY and CDR2 SMNVEV (reference sequence). The CDR3 covers 14 residues. Here the CDR3 reads CASSGGSGYNEQFF. CDR3 nucleotide sequence: TGTGCCAGCAGCGGCGGTAGCGGATACAATGAGCAGTTCTTC.

The chain employs TRBV7-3 and TRBJ1-1; a possible D gene is TRBD1 (5 bases). The germline CDR1 and CDR2 sequences are SGHTA and FQGTGA. The CDR3 length is 15 residues. V dropped 0 bases and J dropped 1 base, with 9 bases sitting between them. CDR3 protein: CASSLTPGENTEAFF. CDR3 coding DNA: TGTGCCAGCAGCTTAACCCCGGGGGAGAACACTGAAGCTTTCTTT.

The chain joins TRBV14 to TRBJ2-1; D perhaps matches TRBD2 (6 bases). Trimming took 1 base from V and 0 from J, leaving 7 bases between them. The CDR3 sequence is 15 residues long. The germline CDR1 and CDR2 sequences are SGHDN and FVKESK. Here the CDR3 DNA reads TGTGCCAGCAGCCAAGGACTAGGCTCCTACAATGAGCAGTTCTTC. As protein: CASSQGLGSYNEQFF.

The chain employs TRBV5-8 and TRBJ1-4; D not certain. The CDR3 extends over 15 amino acids. The germline V and J ends were trimmed by 0 bases and 7 bases, with 13 bases remaining between them. Germline CDR1 is SGHTS and CDR2 is YDEGEE. The CDR3 region has the DNA TGTGCCAGCAGCTTGGAATCCGGGTGGCGTGAAAAACTGTTTTTT. This gives the protein CASSLESGWREKLFF. Looking up the rest from reference TRBV5-8 and TRBJ1-4 gives the full variable domain: EAGVTQSPTHLIKTRGQQATLRCSPISGHTSVYWYQQALGLGLQFLLWYDEGEERNRGNFPPRFSGRQFPNYSSELNVNALELEDSALYLCASSLESGWREKLFFGSGTQLSVL.

The chain has TRBV7-9 and TRBJ1-1, with D perhaps TRBD1 (6 bases). Germline V gene sequence: CDR1 SEHNR, CDR2 FQNEAQ (reference sequence). This CDR3 spans 13 amino acids. V dropped 10 bases and J dropped 8 bases, with 20 bases sitting between them. The chain's CDR3 is CAIPRRGAPEAFF. The CDR3 bases are TGTGCCATCCCACGCCGGGGGGCCCCCGAAGCTTTCTTT.

Details on this clone: One junction end does not reproduce the germline sequence, and a read error may be involved. The chain is built from TRBV5-4 and TRBJ2-7, with D tentatively TRBD2 (6 bases). This CDR3 spans 15 amino acids. Germline V gene sequence: CDR1 SGHNT, CDR2 YYREEE (reference sequence). The DNA of the CDR3 is TGTGCCAACAGCTCCGGGGGACTCGATTCCTACGAGCAGTACTTC. It translates to CANSSGGLDSYEQYF.

This rearrangement joins TRBV27 to TRBJ1-1; 7 nucleotides match TRBD1. Looked up from germline, CDR1 is MNHEY and CDR2 is SMNVEV (reference sequence). The trim removed 6 bases at V and 4 bases at J, leaving 14 bases unmatched. CDR3 length: 16 residues. CDR3 nucleotides: TGTGCCAGCAGCCAGGGGGGATCCGGTCGCGGCACTGAAGCTTTCTTT. Translated, it gives CASSQGGSGRGTEAFF.